The 13 T cell receptor beta chains listed next were all sequenced from one sample in a study of early T cells in non-severe SARS-CoV-2 infection. TCRdb re-analysed the 5' RACE reads in MiXCR, keeping a single row per CDR3 protein. The sample has 57,000 or so distinct CDR3 sequences, 5.6% seen once. Sequences were obtained from whole blood. The receptors originated from an adult who was a healthcare worker with PCR-confirmed SARS-CoV-2 infection or an uninfected control (not recorded which).

This clonotype has ten or more counts. The chain joins TRBV2 to TRBJ2-1; possibly TRBD2 for D (5 bases). This CDR3 region has 16 residues. Germline lookup yields CDR1 SNHLY and CDR2 FYNNEI. V was clipped by 6 bases and J by 3 bases, with 18 bases between them. In nucleotides, the CDR3 is TGTGCCAGCAGCCCAAGGACTCTTGCCGGCTACAATGAGCAGTTCTTC. Translating it yields CASSPRTLAGYNEQFF.

Many counts were recorded for this clonotype. This sequence joins TRBV29-1 and TRBJ2-1, with 7 bases identical to TRBD2. Trimming cost V 6 bases and J 4 bases; bases outside gene matches: 12. Looked up from germline, CDR1 is SQVTM and CDR2 is ANQGSEA. CDR3 length: 15 amino acids. CDR3 nucleotide sequence: TGCAGCGTACAACTGGGACTATCGCCGTACAATGAGCAGTTCTTC. It specifies CSVQLGLSPYNEQFF.

In this sample, this clonotype turned up many times. The V gene is TRBV6-6, the J gene TRBJ2-5; D gene ambiguous. The CDR3 is 12 residues long. CDR1 and CDR2 from the germline V gene are MNHNY and SVGAGI (reference sequence). V dropped 8 bases and J dropped 5 bases, with 12 bases sitting between them. In DNA, the CDR3 is TGTGCCAGCCATGGGATGGTTGAGACCCAGTACTTC. Translated, it gives CASHGMVETQYF.

The rearrangement joins TRBV7-2 to TRBJ1-3; TRBD1 might be the D (6 bases). This CDR3 region has 14 residues. Germline V gene lookup returns CDR1 SGHTA and CDR2 FQGNSA. Trimming shortened V by 5 bases and J by 0 bases, and 8 bases separated the two germline ends. Written as DNA, the CDR3 is TGTGCCAGCAGCCAGGGGTACTCTGGAAACACCATATATTTT. Residues: CASSQGYSGNTIYF.

This clonotype was recorded many times. The chain joins TRBV5-4 to TRBJ1-2; tentatively, D is TRBD1 (5 bases). Germline CDR1 SGHNT, CDR2 YYREEE (reference sequence). The V and J ends lost 5 bases and 6 bases respectively, with 20 bases between them. CDR3 length: 15 residues. This CDR3 reads CASRRLITGRDGYTF. As DNA, the CDR3 is TGTGCCAGCAGACGCTTGATTACGGGGCGCGATGGCTACACCTTC.

This clonotype was recorded many times. As DNA, the CDR3 is TGTGCCAGCTCACCCCGGGGAGCGATGTCCTACGAGCAGTACTTC. Encoded protein: CASSPRGAMSYEQYF. This chain uses TRBV18 with TRBJ2-7; tentative D call: TRBD2 (5 bases). This CDR3 is 15 amino acids long. In germline, CDR1 is KGHSH, CDR2 LQKENI. The germline V and J ends were trimmed by 3 bases and 1 base, with 13 bases remaining between them.

This clonotype was recorded many times. The rearrangement uses TRBV11-2 and TRBJ2-1, with 7 bases aligning to TRBD2. After removal of 5 bases from V and 3 bases from J, the junction contained 13 bases not matched to a gene. Germline lookup yields CDR1 SGHAT and CDR2 FQNNGV. The CDR3 sequence is 17 residues long. CDR3 residues: CASSREVGGGLYNEQFF. For the CDR3, the DNA is TGTGCCAGCAGCCGAGAAGTTGGGGGAGGGCTCTACAATGAGCAGTTCTTC.

V usage is TRBV2 and J usage is TRBJ2-4, with D tentatively TRBD1 or TRBD2 (5 bases each). V was pared by 7 bases and J by 7 bases, with 23 bases between. Germline V gene sequence: CDR1 SNHLY, CDR2 FYNNEI. The CDR3 consists of 16 residues. CDR3 in amino acids: CASKQTGTQGVNIQYF. In nucleotides, the CDR3 is TGTGCCAGCAAGCAAACCGGGACCCAAGGAGTCAACATTCAGTACTTC.

Remarks on this clonotype: A much bigger clone sits one base away, suggesting this may be a read error. The chain combines TRBV5-5 with TRBJ2-2; 11 nucleotides align to TRBD2. The CDR3 covers 16 residues. Germline V gives CDR1 SGHKS, CDR2 YYEKEE (reference sequence). CDR3 amino acids: CASSQGLADPTGEPFF. The DNA for the CDR3 is TGTGCCAGCAGCCAGGGACTAGCGGATCCCACCGGGGAGCCGTTTTTT.

This clonotype was detected many times. This chain connects TRBV9 to TRBJ1-1; D remains unclear. In germline, CDR1 is SGDLS, CDR2 YYNGEE. Deletions cut 0 bases from V and 10 bases from J, with 22 bases between. This CDR3 has 16 residues. As DNA, the CDR3 is TGTGCCAGCAGCGTAGCGCCGATCCTTAGGGAGGGAAGAGCTTTCTTT. Protein product: CASSVAPILREGRAFF.

This clonotype was recorded many times. The chain uses TRBV7-7 and TRBJ2-3; weak D call: TRBD2 (6 bases). From germline, CDR1 is SSHAT and CDR2 FNYEAQ (reference sequence). The ends were cut back, 5 bases at V and 6 bases at J, with 18 bases in the middle. The CDR3 loop spans 15 amino acids. The CDR3 region is CASSLGVPGRDTQYF. CDR3 DNA sequence: TGTGCCAGCAGCCTAGGGGTCCCTGGGAGGGATACGCAGTATTTT.

The chain recombines TRBV7-2 with TRBJ2-7; D remains unclear. The CDR3 extends over 11 amino acids. The germline gives CDR1 SGHTA, CDR2 FQGNSA. V was clipped by 2 bases and J by 5 bases, with 4 bases between them. CDR3 bases: TGTGCCAGCAGCTTACAGCACGAGCAGTACTTC. Its translation: CASSLQHEQYF.

The sample holds many counts of this clonotype. V is TRBV12-3 or TRBV12-4 and J is TRBJ2-5; D gene ambiguous. The CDR3 loop spans 12 amino acids. Trimming cost V 5 bases and J 5 bases, with 9 bases left between them. CDR3 loop: CASSVTRETQYF. For the CDR3, the DNA is TGTGCCAGCAGTGTAACAAGGGAGACCCAGTACTTC.